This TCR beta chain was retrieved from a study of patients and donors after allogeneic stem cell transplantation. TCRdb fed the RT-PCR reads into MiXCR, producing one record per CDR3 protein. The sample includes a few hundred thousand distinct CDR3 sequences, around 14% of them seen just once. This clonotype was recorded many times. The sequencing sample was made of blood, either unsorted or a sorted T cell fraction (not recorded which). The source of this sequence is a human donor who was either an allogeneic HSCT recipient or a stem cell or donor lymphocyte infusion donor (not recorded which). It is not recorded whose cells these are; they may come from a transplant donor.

CDR3 DNA sequence: TGTGCCACCAGTGCCCAAGGAGGAGCCCTCGGCGAGCAGTACTTC. Amino acid sequence: CATSAQGGALGEQYF. V gene TRBV24-1 combines with J gene TRBJ2-7; tentatively, D is TRBD2 (5 bases). The V end lost 5 bases, the J end lost 6 bases, and 19 bases lay between the germline ends. CDR3 length: 15 amino acids. Germline CDR1 is KGHDR and CDR2 is SFDVKD.